Presented here are 14 T cell receptor beta chains from one specimen sequenced in a study of T cell responses to AZD1222 COVID-19 vaccine. Some clones are missing from TCRdb's copy, which holds only in-frame ones; the method was immunoSEQ multiplex PCR. The repertoire has roughly 180,000 clones, around 91% of them found once; the top ten carry about 6.9%. The sample consisted of peripheral blood, taken on day 0 of AZD1222 vaccination. The receptors were gathered from an adult in good health.

The chain joins TRBV24-1 to TRBJ1-5, with a weak D call TRBD1 (6 bases). Trimming cost V 7 bases and J 2 bases, with 8 bases left between them. The CDR3 is 13 amino acids. From germline, CDR1 is KGHDR and CDR2 SFDVKD. The CDR3 nucleotides read TGTGCCACCAGCCGACAGGGCAATCAGCCCCAGCATTTT. This encodes CATSRQGNQPQHF.

This chain uses TRBV6-2 or TRBV6-3 with TRBJ2-3; D gene ambiguous. CDR1 and CDR2 from the germline V gene are MNHEY and SVGEGT. This CDR3 comprises 13 residues. The ends were cut back, 0 bases at V and 4 bases at J, with 5 bases in the middle. The CDR3, as DNA: TGTGCCAGCAGTTACTCATCCCCAGATACGCAGTATTTT. This gives the protein CASSYSSPDTQYF.

This chain's CDR3 is CASSGPAGARETQYF. The CDR3 region has the DNA TGTGCCAGCAGTGGCCCGGCGGGGGCGAGAGAGACCCAGTACTTC. The chain employs TRBV2 and TRBJ2-5, with D perhaps matching TRBD2 (7 bases). Germline assignment: CDR1 SNHLY and CDR2 FYNNEI. V was shortened by 4 bases and J by 4 bases, with 16 bases between the two germline ends. CDR3 length equals 15 residues.

The table lists this clone with a count of one. This chain uses TRBV28 with TRBJ2-7, with TRBD1 matching 9 bases. V dropped 5 bases and J dropped 5; count of bases not matched to a gene: 10. Germline CDR1 reads MDHEN; CDR2 reads SYDVKM. CDR3 length: 15 residues. The CDR3 bases are TGTGCCAGCAGTCTACCACACGGGACAGGGAACGAGCAGTACTTC. Its translation: CASSLPHGTGNEQYF. The variable domain in full, completed from reference TRBV28 and TRBJ2-7, reads DVKVTQSSRYLVKRTGEKVFLECVQDMDHENMFWYRQDPGLGLRLIYFSYDVKMKEKGDIPEGYSVSREKKERFSLILESASTNQTSMYLCASSLPHGTGNEQYFGPGTRLTVT.

CDR3 bases: TGTGCCAGCAGCTGGACGGACACATCCTACGAGCAGTACTTC. Encoded protein: CASSWTDTSYEQYF. The rearrangement joins TRBV7-2 to TRBJ2-7, with a weak D call TRBD1 (5 bases). Trimming cost V 4 bases and J 1 base, with 11 bases left between them. Germline V gene data show CDR1 as SGHTA and CDR2 as FQGNSA. This CDR3 is 14 amino acids long.

This clone was found a few times. This rearrangement joins TRBV4-3 to TRBJ1-2; 8 bases are a match to TRBD1. The germline gives CDR1 LGHNA, CDR2 YSLEER. The CDR3 covers 16 residues. The V and J ends lost 0 bases and 2 bases, in that order; junction bases with no gene match: 5. CDR3 region: CASSQDLGTGNYGYTF. The CDR3 DNA follows: TGCGCCAGCAGCCAAGATCTCGGGACAGGAAACTATGGCTACACCTTC.

This sequence joins TRBV4-1 and TRBJ2-3, with 16 bases identical to TRBD2. V was clipped by 2 bases and J by 3 bases; unmatched bases: 8. The CDR3 totals 19 residues. The germline V gene encodes CDR1 MGHRA and CDR2 YSYEKL. CDR3 residues: CASSQSPGLAGGKTDTQYF. The CDR3 DNA reads TGCGCCAGCAGCCAAAGTCCGGGACTAGCGGGGGGGAAGACAGATACGCAGTATTTT.

This chain links TRBV6-5 with TRBJ1-2, with D possibly TRBD1 on 5 matching bases. The V gene's germline CDR1 is MNHEY and CDR2 SVGAGI. The V and J ends lost 7 bases and 4 bases respectively, with 16 bases between them. The CDR3 runs to 14 residues. CDR3 in DNA: TGTGCCAGCAACACCGGGGGGACCAGCTATGGCTACACCTTC. It is translated as CASNTGGTSYGYTF.

The chain has TRBV29-1 and TRBJ1-5; D remains ambiguous. The length of the CDR3 is 14 residues. CDR1 is SQVTM and CDR2 is ANQGSEA in the germline V gene. Trimming left V 2 bases short and J 0 bases short, with 8 bases between. CDR3 loop: CSVELGNSNQPQHF. Written as DNA, the CDR3 is TGCAGCGTTGAATTGGGTAATAGCAATCAGCCCCAGCATTTT.

V and J are TRBV4-1 and TRBJ1-5, with unresolved D. CDR3 length: 16 residues. Trimming took off 1 base at V and 2 bases at J, with 12 bases between the two ends. Germline lookup yields CDR1 MGHRA and CDR2 YSYEKL. CDR3 sequence: CASSQVPVAGNQPQHF. The CDR3 nucleotides read TGCGCCAGCAGCCAAGTCCCCGTGGCAGGCAATCAGCCCCAGCATTTT.

The rearrangement joins TRBV2 to TRBJ2-1; 12 bases agree with TRBD2. Germline V gives CDR1 SNHLY, CDR2 FYNNEI. V was pared by 9 bases and J by 1 base, with 10 bases of the junction left unmatched. This CDR3 has 17 residues. The CDR3 is CASSHKLAGGSYNEQFF. The CDR3 nucleotides are TGTGCCAGTAGCCATAAACTAGCGGGGGGATCCTACAATGAGCAGTTCTTC.

V gene TRBV12-3 or TRBV12-4 combines with J gene TRBJ1-2, with D possibly matching TRBD1 (5 bases). The CDR3 contains 13 residues. V lost 3 bases to trimming and J lost 7 bases, with 12 bases between them. CDR3 sequence: CASSLGGSGGYTF. In DNA form, the CDR3 reads TGTGCCAGCAGTTTGGGGGGGTCGGGTGGCTACACCTTC.

The CDR3 sequence: CASSQGNGRQPYEQYF. CDR3 nucleotide sequence: TGCGCCAGCAGCCAAGGGAACGGACGGCAGCCCTACGAGCAGTACTTC. The V and J genes are TRBV4-3 and TRBJ2-7; no definite D call. The CDR3 is made up of 16 amino acids. From germline, CDR1 is LGHNA and CDR2 YSLEER. The V end lost 1 base, the J end lost 2 bases, and 15 bases lay between the germline ends.

J is TRBJ2-7 and V is TRBV5-6; D remains ambiguous. V lost 6 bases, J lost 1 base, and 14 bases lay in between. Germline V gene sequence: CDR1 SGHDT, CDR2 YYEEEE. This CDR3 region has 14 residues. This CDR3 is CASTRNGRSYEQYV. The DNA for the CDR3 is TGTGCCAGCACACGAAACGGACGGTCCTACGAGCAGTACGTC.